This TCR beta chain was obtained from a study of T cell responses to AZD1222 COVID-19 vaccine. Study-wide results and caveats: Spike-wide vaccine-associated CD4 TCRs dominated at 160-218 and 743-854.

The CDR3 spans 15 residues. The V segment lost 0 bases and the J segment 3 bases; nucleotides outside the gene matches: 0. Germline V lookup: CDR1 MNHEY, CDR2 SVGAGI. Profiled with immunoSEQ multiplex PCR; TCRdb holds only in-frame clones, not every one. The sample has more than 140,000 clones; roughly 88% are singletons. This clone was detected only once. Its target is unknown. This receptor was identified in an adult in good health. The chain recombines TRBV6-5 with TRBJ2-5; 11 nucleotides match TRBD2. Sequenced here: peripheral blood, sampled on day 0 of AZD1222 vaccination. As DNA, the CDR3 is TGTGCCAGCAGTTACTCGACTAGCGGGAAAGAGACCCAGTACTTC. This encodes CASSYSTSGKETQYF.